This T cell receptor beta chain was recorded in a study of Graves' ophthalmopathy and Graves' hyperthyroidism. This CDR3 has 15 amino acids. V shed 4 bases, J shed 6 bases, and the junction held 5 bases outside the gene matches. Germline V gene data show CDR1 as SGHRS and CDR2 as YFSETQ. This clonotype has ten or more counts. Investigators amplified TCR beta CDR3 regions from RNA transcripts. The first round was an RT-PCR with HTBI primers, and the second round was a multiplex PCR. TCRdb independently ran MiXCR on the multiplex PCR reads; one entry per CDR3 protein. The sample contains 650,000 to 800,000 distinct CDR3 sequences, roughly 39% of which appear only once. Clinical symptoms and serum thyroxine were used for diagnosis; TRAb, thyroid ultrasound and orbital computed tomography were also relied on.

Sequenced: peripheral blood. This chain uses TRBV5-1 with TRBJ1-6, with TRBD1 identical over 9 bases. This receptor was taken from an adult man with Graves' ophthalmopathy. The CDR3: CASSPGGQGNSPLHF. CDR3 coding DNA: TGCGCCAGCAGCCCTGGGGGACAGGGTAATTCACCCCTCCACTTT.